This TCR beta chain was identified in a study of T cell responses to AZD1222 COVID-19 vaccine (dated by TCRdb to 2020 to 2023). With respect to the entire study: AZD1222 recipients whose second dose came at about 4 weeks and those whose second dose came at about 12 weeks were combined into one group, since spike-specific TCR depth and breadth did not differ between the two schedules. TCR sequencing was performed for 230 to 250 trial participants, of whom 200 to 220 were given two doses of AZD1222 and some 25 were given two doses of MenACWY control vaccine. Trial participants were enrolled into age subgroups of 18-55, 56-69 and 70-plus years, which contained approximately 150, 28 and 58 TCR-sequenced participants, respectively. General conclusions and limits of the study: Participants were mostly white British and included more females than males, and it was suggested by the authors that clonal diversity may have been underestimated. Nearly half of unique spike-specific TCRs reportedly recognized epitopes outside regions mutated in the B.1.351 and B.1.1.7 variants. No day 14 peak-response samples were available, so repertoires were characterized only after the peak T cell response. In the small 56-69-year group, the increase in depth fell short of significance, most likely because of low power. Vaccine-associated CD4 TCRs spanned the whole spike protein, with dominant responses in regions 160-218 and 743-854. After two AZD1222 doses, spike-specific TCR breadth and depth were significantly higher than at day 0 and than in MenACWY recipients. Conclusions about previously exposed vaccinees are limited because only five to seven AZD1222 recipients were SARS-CoV-2 seropositive at baseline.

Trimming at the junction amounts to 8 bases on V and 4 bases on J, and the germline ends lie 17 bases apart. The CDR1 and CDR2 encoded by the germline V gene (reference sequence) are MNHEY and SMNVEV. From the cysteine through the phenylalanine, the CDR3 covers 14 amino acids. Of the read, only the CDR3 DNA is kept; its 42 bases are in frame from base 1. The CDR3 regions of human TCRbeta chains were analyzed by immunosequencing. For the original study's pipeline: TCRs in the repertoires were compared against a reference library of SARS-CoV-2-specific TCRs that had been generated with the MIRA antigen-specificity platform. Breadth was defined as the fraction of unique TCRs that were SARS-CoV-2-associated. Depth was defined as the fraction of total T cells that were SARS-CoV-2-associated. Using the MIRA data, every spike-specific TCR was mapped to the spike region that the TCR reacted to and assigned to either a CD4 or a CD8 class. Log10-transformed breadth and depth values were compared by one-way ANOVA with Sidak's multiple comparisons tests. Imported from immuneACCESS, the table was reduced by TCRdb to in-frame sequences with V and J called. These copies leave out some clones; in studies compared against another copy, an unresolved V gene accounts for under half, and the cause of the remainder is not known. V and J calls and clone size are as listed in that table; D and trimming were resolved from the DNA. Across this sample there are some 130,000 clones, with approximately 90% seen only once. The top ten clonotypes cover about a fifth of the sample.

A note on this clone: Its antigen is unknown. Base quality data are lacking; no much larger clone is found one base away.

The time point tag for this specimen amounts to: baseline before first vaccination. Vaccinee samples came from UK trials COV001 and COV002, including a single-blind randomized controlled phase 2/3 trial of AZD1222 (ChAdOx1 nCoV-19) in healthy adults. Trial participant PBMC samples were collected at day 0 and day 28 after the second dose for TCRbeta chain sequencing. The starting material was peripheral blood, obtained on day 0 of AZD1222 vaccination. In this chain, TRBV27 is recombined with TRBJ1-2; TRBD1 is perhaps the D gene, given 5 matching bases. This receptor was identified in an adult in good health. The CDR3 is CASSKIGRVYGYTF. The base sequence is TGTGCCAGCTCAAAAATCGGCAGGGTCTATGGCTACACCTTC.